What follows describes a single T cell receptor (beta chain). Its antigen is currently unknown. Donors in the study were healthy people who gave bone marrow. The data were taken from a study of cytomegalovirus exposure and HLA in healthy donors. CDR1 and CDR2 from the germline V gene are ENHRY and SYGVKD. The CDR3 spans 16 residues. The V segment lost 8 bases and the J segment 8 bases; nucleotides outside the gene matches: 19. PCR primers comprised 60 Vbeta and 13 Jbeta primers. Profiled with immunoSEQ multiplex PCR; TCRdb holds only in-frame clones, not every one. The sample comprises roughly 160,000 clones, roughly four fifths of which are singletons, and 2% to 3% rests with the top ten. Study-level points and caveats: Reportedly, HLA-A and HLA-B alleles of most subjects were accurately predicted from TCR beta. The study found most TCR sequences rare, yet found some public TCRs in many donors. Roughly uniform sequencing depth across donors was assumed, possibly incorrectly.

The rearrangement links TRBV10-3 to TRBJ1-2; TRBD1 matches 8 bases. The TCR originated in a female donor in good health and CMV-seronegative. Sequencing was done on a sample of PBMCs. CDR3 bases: TGTGCCATCTCCGGGGACAGGAATTTTATGCGCGGGGGCTACACCTTC. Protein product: CAISGDRNFMRGGYTF.